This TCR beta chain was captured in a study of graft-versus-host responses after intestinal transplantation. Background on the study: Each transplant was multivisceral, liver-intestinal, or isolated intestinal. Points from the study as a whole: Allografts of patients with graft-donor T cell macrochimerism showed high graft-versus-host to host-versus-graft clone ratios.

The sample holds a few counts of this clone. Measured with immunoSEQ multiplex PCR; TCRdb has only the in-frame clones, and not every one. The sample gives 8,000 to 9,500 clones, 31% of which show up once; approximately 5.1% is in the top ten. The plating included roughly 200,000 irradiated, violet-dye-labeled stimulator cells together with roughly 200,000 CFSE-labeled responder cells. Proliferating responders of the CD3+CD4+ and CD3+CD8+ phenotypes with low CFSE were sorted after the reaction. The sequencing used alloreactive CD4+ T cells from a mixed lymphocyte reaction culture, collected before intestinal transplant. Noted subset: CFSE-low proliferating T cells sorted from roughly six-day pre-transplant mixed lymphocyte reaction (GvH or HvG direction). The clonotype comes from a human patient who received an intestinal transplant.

DNA for the CDR3: TGTGCCAGCAGCTTTCAGGGAAATTCACCCCTCCACTTT. Translating gives CASSFQGNSPLHF. This chain links TRBV5-8 with TRBJ1-6, with D possibly being TRBD1 (5 bases). Trimming shortened V by 2 bases and J by 7 bases, and 7 bases separated the two germline ends. The germline CDR1 and CDR2 sequences are SGHTS and YDEGEE. The CDR3 consists of 13 residues.